This T cell receptor beta chain is drawn from a study of PD-1 blockade in classical Hodgkin lymphoma. The time point was: newly diagnosed, previously untreated cHL patient sample. The V gene's germline CDR1 is MDHEN and CDR2 SYDVKM. With 6 bases removed from V and 1 base from J, the gap between germline ends came to 16 bases. This CDR3 has 16 amino acids. The table came from immunoSEQ multiplex PCR; TCRdb's copy has only in-frame clones and leaves some out. The table includes some 70,000 clones, over 90% detected once. The V gene is TRBV28, the J gene TRBJ2-1, with a possible D match to TRBD2 (6 bases). Sequenced sample: peripheral blood mononuclear cells (PBMCs). The receptor was isolated from a human donor with classical Hodgkin lymphoma. The CDR3 bases are TGTGCCAGCAGCTCAAGAGCGGGCCGTTCCTACAATGAGCAGTTCTTC. The encoded protein is CASSSRAGRSYNEQFF.